This TCR beta chain is from a study of tumor-infiltrating lymphocytes in primary liver carcinoma. About the research overall: Sample yields, roughly 3.65 to 8 million productive TCRbeta reads, were similar across the tissue types.

Scientists recovered RNA and DNA together from roughly 21-30 mg of unsorted bulk tissue. Note on this clonotype: A read error may account for a junction end that differs from germline.

Total RNA amounting to 500 ng was the source from which TCR beta cDNA was made with a constant-region primer. Investigators got TCR beta libraries out of three nested multiplex PCR rounds, done with slightly modified ARM-PCR. TRBV1-TRBV30 forward and Cbeta reverse primers drove the first two roughly 9-cycle rounds. TCRdb reanalysed the multiplex PCR reads using MiXCR and keeps one entry per CDR3 protein. This sample yields some 43,000 distinct CDR3 sequences, of which about two thirds are seen a single time; just under 30% belongs to the top ten. This CDR3 has 15 residues. Input material: liver tumor tissue from sampling region 5. Subset here: tumor region T5, tumor centre. The sequence came from a man aged 40-49 years with primary liver carcinoma and hepatitis B virus infection. V gene TRBV12-3 or TRBV12-4 combines with J gene TRBJ1-1, with D uncertain. The CDR3 loop reads CASSLALAVNTEAFF. In nucleotides, the CDR3 is TGTGCTAGCAGTTTAGCTCTGGCGGTGAACACTGAAGCTTTCTTC.